This TCR beta chain derives from a study of shared clonotypes between healthy human individuals. In the study overall: There were three CD4 naive, three CD4 memory, two CD8 naive and one CD8 memory plates per donor. The study's findings and limits: Naive subsets, compared against memory subsets, generally had larger estimated richness values. Rarefaction indicated that sorted-subset sequencing remained incomplete although depth was large.

As concerns this clone: Its antigen remains unidentified.

The protocol was immunoSEQ multiplex PCR, while the TCRdb copy is restricted to in-frame clones and leaves out a portion. The data show approximately 2.5 million clones, with approximately 92% seen just once and over 0.12% held by the top ten. Germline V gene data show CDR1 as MDHEN and CDR2 as SYDVKM. CDR3 size: 13 residues. Trimming removed 6 bases from V and 6 bases from J; junction bases left unmatched: 7. The rearrangement links TRBV28 to TRBJ1-1; 7 positions match TRBD1. This receptor was obtained from a man younger than 30 in good health. Sequenced: naive CD4+ T cells sorted from blood. This sample's subset: CD45RA+ positively selected. The chain's CDR3 is CASRLQGLAEAFF. CDR3 DNA sequence: TGTGCCAGCAGACTACAGGGGCTGGCTGAAGCTTTCTTT.